This T cell receptor (beta chain) was obtained from a study of regulatory T cells in long-lasting Graves disease. Comments on this clonotype: Its antigen is not identified.

As for time point: newly diagnosed GD, antithyroid drugs for less than 3 months. PBMC-derived RNA was used for the TCR library. Combining iRepertoire HTBI primers with Arm-PCR of CDR3 regions, the authors built TCR beta libraries. MiXCR, run by TCRdb on the multiplex PCR reads, gives a single entry per CDR3 protein. The data contain hundreds of thousands of distinct CDR3 sequences, 15% to 20% of them seen just once; the ten biggest clones take up 38%. Study-wide findings and caveats: There was favoring of TRBV28, TRBJ1-2 and TRBJ2-5 in persistent disease.

CDR3 length equals 14 residues. Unmatched junction bases numbered 5, after V lost 4 bases and J lost 3 bases. Germline V gives CDR1 MDHEN, CDR2 SYDVKM. The receptor was derived from a female donor with Graves disease. Sequencing was performed on peripheral blood mononuclear cells (PBMCs), taken at new diagnosis, from a patient treated with antithyroid drugs. The genes are TRBV28 and TRBJ2-7; 8 nucleotides agree with TRBD1. This CDR3 reads CASSSVQGGYEQYF. Written as DNA, the CDR3 is TGTGCCAGCAGTTCCGTACAGGGGGGCTACGAGCAGTACTTC.